The rows below give T cell receptor beta chains drawn from one sample of a study of regulatory T cells in long-lasting Graves disease. TCRdb reprocessed the multiplex PCR reads via MiXCR and lists one record per CDR3 protein. The data contain 600,000 to 850,000 distinct CDR3 sequences, 25% to 35% of them singletons. The sequencing used peripheral blood mononuclear cells (PBMCs), collected when the disease was refractory, from a patient treated with antithyroid drugs. These receptors originate from a female donor with Graves disease. Each CDR3 is given with its conserved first and last residue. D genes are given only for firm matches. Not all rows give a size; the values are once, few, many and, for expanded clones, a class.

d_gene,v_gene,abundance,j_gene,CDR3aa,CDR3nt
TRBD1,TRBV20-1,many,TRBJ2-7,CSALPQDRPRGEQYF,TGCAGTGCCCTCCCCCAGGACAGGCCACGGGGCGAGCAGTACTTC
TRBD1,TRBV28,-,TRBJ1-2,CASGLTGQGTRGCTF,TGTGCCAGCGGTTTAACGGGACAGGGGACTAGGGGCTGCACCTTC
-,TRBV28,many,TRBJ1-2,CASSLQSVYGYTF,TGTGCCAGCAGTTTACAGTCGGTCTATGGCTACACCTTC
-,TRBV7-9,once,TRBJ1-5,CASSLVGGGGNQPQHF,TGTGCCAGCAGCTTAGTTGGAGGGGGAGGCAATCAGCCCCAGCATTTT
TRBD1,TRBV6-1,few,TRBJ1-1,CASSDGTGNRAFF,TGTGCCAGCAGTGACGGGACAGGGAATAGGGCTTTCTTT
-,TRBV18,-,TRBJ2-7,CASSLRGDSYEQYF,TGTGCCAGCTCACTCAGGGGGGACTCCTACGAGCAGTACTTC
TRBD1,TRBV5-5,-,TRBJ1-2,CASRGLDRAYGYTF,TGTGCCAGCAGGGGATTGGACAGGGCCTATGGCTACACCTTC
-,TRBV7-9,many,TRBJ1-1,CASSLSTGTEAFF,TGTGCCAGCAGTTTATCGACGGGCACTGAAGCTTTCTTT
-,TRBV28,few,TRBJ1-3,CASSLIPEVSGNTIYF,TGTGCCAGCAGTTTAATCCCGGAGGTCTCTGGAAACACCATATATTTT
-,TRBV28,-,TRBJ1-1,CASNPGRRNTEAFF,TGTGCCAGCAATCCAGGGCGGCGGAACACTGAAGCTTTCTTT
-,TRBV5-1,few,TRBJ2-2,CASSPQPNTGELFF,TGCGCCAGCAGCCCCCAACCGAACACCGGGGAGCTGTTTTTT
TRBD1,TRBV30,-,TRBJ1-1,CAWGRDRGTEAFF,TGTGCCTGGGGAAGAGACAGGGGAACTGAAGCTTTCTTT
TRBD2,TRBV7-3,-,TRBJ2-7,CASSLSGRTSFDEQYF,TGTGCCAGCAGCCTTAGCGGGAGGACTTCATTTGACGAGCAGTACTTC
TRBD1,TRBV3-1,few,TRBJ2-5,CASSQGPGQGLETQYF,TGTGCCAGCAGCCAGGGGCCGGGACAGGGGTTAGAGACCCAGTACTTC
-,TRBV27,few,TRBJ2-2,CASTREDGELFF,TGTGCCAGCACCAGGGAGGACGGGGAGCTGTTTTTT
TRBD2,TRBV6-1,few,TRBJ2-5,CATRLAGVQETQYF,TGTGCCACCAGACTAGCGGGAGTACAGGAGACCCAGTACTTC
TRBD1,TRBV2,-,TRBJ2-7,CASNRPGQGDYEQYF,TGTGCCAGCAATCGGCCGGGACAGGGGGATTACGAGCAGTACTTC
-,TRBV7-2,few,TRBJ1-6,CASSLRRSYNSPLHF,TGTGCCAGCAGCTTGCGACGAAGCTATAATTCACCCCTCCACTTT
TRBD2,TRBV7-9,few,TRBJ2-5,CASSFTGLATVPETQYF,TGTGCCAGCAGCTTTACGGGACTAGCAACGGTCCCAGAGACCCAGTACTTC
-,TRBV20-1,few,TRBJ2-3,CSSGLGPTDTQYF,TGCAGTTCCGGTTTGGGCCCTACAGATACGCAGTATTTT
TRBD1,TRBV19,few,TRBJ1-1,CASSGQVNTEAFF,TGTGCCAGTAGTGGACAGGTGAACACTGAAGCTTTCTTT
TRBD2,TRBV7-9,-,TRBJ2-1,CASSYSGPGGGEQFF,TGTGCCAGCAGCTACAGCGGCCCAGGCGGGGGTGAGCAGTTCTTC
TRBD2,TRBV2,-,TRBJ2-5,CASSQSPGGLAQETQYF,TGTGCCAGCAGCCAATCCCCGGGGGGACTAGCCCAAGAGACCCAGTACTTC